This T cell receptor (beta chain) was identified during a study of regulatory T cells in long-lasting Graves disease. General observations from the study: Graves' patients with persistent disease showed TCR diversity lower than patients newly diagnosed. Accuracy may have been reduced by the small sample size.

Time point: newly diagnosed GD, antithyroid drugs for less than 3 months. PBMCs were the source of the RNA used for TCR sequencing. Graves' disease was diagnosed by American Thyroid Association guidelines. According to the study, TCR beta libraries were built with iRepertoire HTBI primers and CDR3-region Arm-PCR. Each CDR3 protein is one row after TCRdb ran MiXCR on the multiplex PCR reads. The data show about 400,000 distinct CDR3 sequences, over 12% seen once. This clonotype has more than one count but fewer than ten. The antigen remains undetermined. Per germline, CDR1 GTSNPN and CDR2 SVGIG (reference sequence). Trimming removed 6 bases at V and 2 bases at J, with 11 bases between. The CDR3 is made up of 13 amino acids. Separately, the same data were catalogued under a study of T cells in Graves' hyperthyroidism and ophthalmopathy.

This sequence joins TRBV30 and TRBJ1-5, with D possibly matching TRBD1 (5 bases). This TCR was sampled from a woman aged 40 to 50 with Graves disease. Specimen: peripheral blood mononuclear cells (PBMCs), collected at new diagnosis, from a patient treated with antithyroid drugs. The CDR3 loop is CACRRDGNQPQHF. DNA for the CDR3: TGTGCCTGCCGGAGGGACGGCAATCAGCCCCAGCATTTT.